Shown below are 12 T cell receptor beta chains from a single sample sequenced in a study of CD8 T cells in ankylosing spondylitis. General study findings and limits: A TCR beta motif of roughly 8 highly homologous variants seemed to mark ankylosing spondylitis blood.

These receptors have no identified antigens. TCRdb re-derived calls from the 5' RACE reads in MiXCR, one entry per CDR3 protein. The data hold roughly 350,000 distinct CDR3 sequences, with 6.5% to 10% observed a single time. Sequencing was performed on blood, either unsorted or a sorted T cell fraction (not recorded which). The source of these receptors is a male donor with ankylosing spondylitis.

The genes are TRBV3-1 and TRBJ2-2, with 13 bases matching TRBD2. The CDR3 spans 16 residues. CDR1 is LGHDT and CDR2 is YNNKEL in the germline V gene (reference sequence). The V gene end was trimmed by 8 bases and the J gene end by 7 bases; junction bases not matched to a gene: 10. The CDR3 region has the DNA TGTGCCAGCGCGGGACTAGCGGGAACCAGCGGCGGGGAGCTGTTTTTT. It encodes CASAGLAGTSGGELFF.

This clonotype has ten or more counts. Written as DNA, the CDR3 is TGTGCCAGCAGCTGGGGAGGGACCACAGATACGCAGTATTTT. Protein: CASSWGGTTDTQYF. This rearrangement joins TRBV7-9 to TRBJ2-3; 7 bases agree with TRBD2. The V gene's germline CDR1 is SEHNR and CDR2 FQNEAQ (reference sequence). There are 14 residues in the CDR3. J gave up 2 bases and V 4 bases, and 3 bases lay outside the gene matches.

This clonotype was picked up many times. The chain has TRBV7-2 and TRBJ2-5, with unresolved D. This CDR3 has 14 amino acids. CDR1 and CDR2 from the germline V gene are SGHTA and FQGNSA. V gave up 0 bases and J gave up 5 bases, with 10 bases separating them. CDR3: CASSLARGRETQYF. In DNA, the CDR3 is TGTGCCAGCAGCTTAGCGCGTGGTCGGGAGACCCAGTACTTC.

Here the CDR3 DNA reads TGTGCCACCAAACCGGGACTAGCCTACGAGCAGTACTTC. Protein product: CATKPGLAYEQYF. The rearrangement links TRBV27 to TRBJ2-7; TRBD2 matches 8 bases. CDR1 and CDR2 (germline): MNHEY, SMNVEV (reference sequence). J was trimmed by 2 bases and V by 10 bases; bases with no gene match: 7. CDR3 length equals 13 residues.

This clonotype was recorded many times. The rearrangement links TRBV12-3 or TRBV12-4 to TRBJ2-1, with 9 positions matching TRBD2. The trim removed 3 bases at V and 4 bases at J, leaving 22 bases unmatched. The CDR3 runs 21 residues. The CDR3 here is CASSFYPWTSETYRTYNEQFF. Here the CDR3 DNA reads TGTGCCAGCAGTTTCTACCCCTGGACTAGCGAGACCTACCGTACGTACAATGAGCAGTTCTTC.

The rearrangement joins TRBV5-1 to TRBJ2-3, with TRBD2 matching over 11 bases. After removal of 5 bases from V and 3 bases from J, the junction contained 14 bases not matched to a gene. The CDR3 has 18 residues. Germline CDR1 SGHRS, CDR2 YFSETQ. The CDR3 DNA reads TGCGCCAGCAGACAGAGACCCACTAGCGGGAGCGCGACAGATACGCAGTATTTT. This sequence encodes CASRQRPTSGSATDTQYF.

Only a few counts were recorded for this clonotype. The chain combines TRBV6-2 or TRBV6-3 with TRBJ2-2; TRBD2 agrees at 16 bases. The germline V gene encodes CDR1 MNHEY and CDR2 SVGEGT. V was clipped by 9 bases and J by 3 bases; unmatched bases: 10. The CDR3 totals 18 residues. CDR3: CASKRPGLAGGYTGELFF. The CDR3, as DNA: TGTGCCAGTAAACGTCCGGGACTAGCGGGAGGGTACACCGGGGAGCTGTTTTTT.

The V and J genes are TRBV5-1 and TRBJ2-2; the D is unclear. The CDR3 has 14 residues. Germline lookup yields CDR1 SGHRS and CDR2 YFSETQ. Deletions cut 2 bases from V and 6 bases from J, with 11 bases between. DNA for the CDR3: TGCGCCAGCAGCTTTCCTACCGAGGCCGGGGAGCTGTTTTTT. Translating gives CASSFPTEAGELFF. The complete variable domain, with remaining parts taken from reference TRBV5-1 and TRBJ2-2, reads KAGVTQTPRYLIKTRGQQVTLSCSPISGHRSVSWYQQTPGQGLQFLFEYFSETQRNKGNFPGRFSGRQFSNSRSEMNVSTLELGDSALYLCASSFPTEAGELFFGEGSRLTVL.

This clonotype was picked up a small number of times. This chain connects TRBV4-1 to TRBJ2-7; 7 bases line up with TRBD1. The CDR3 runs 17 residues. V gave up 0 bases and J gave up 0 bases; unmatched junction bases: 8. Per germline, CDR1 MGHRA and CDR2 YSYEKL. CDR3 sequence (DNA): TGCGCCAGCAGCCAAGATTCCTGGGACAGAAGCTCCTACGAGCAGTACTTC. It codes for CASSQDSWDRSSYEQYF.

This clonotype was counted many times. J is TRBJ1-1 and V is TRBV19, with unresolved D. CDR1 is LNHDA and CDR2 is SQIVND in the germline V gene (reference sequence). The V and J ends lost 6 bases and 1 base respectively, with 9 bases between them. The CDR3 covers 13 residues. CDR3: CASRTQRNTEAFF. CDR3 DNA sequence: TGTGCCAGTAGGACACAGAGGAACACTGAAGCTTTCTTT.

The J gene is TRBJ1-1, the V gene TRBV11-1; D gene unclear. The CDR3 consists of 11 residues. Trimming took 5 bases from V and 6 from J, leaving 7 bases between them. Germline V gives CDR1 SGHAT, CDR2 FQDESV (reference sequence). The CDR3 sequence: CASSRAAEAFF. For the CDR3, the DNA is TGTGCCAGCAGCCGAGCAGCTGAAGCTTTCTTT.

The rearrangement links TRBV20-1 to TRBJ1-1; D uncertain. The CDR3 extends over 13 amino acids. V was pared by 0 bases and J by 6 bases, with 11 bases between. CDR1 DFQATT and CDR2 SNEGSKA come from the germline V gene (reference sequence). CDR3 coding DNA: TGCAGTGCTAGAGATTACCGGGCCCCTGAAGCTTTCTTT. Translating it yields CSARDYRAPEAFF.